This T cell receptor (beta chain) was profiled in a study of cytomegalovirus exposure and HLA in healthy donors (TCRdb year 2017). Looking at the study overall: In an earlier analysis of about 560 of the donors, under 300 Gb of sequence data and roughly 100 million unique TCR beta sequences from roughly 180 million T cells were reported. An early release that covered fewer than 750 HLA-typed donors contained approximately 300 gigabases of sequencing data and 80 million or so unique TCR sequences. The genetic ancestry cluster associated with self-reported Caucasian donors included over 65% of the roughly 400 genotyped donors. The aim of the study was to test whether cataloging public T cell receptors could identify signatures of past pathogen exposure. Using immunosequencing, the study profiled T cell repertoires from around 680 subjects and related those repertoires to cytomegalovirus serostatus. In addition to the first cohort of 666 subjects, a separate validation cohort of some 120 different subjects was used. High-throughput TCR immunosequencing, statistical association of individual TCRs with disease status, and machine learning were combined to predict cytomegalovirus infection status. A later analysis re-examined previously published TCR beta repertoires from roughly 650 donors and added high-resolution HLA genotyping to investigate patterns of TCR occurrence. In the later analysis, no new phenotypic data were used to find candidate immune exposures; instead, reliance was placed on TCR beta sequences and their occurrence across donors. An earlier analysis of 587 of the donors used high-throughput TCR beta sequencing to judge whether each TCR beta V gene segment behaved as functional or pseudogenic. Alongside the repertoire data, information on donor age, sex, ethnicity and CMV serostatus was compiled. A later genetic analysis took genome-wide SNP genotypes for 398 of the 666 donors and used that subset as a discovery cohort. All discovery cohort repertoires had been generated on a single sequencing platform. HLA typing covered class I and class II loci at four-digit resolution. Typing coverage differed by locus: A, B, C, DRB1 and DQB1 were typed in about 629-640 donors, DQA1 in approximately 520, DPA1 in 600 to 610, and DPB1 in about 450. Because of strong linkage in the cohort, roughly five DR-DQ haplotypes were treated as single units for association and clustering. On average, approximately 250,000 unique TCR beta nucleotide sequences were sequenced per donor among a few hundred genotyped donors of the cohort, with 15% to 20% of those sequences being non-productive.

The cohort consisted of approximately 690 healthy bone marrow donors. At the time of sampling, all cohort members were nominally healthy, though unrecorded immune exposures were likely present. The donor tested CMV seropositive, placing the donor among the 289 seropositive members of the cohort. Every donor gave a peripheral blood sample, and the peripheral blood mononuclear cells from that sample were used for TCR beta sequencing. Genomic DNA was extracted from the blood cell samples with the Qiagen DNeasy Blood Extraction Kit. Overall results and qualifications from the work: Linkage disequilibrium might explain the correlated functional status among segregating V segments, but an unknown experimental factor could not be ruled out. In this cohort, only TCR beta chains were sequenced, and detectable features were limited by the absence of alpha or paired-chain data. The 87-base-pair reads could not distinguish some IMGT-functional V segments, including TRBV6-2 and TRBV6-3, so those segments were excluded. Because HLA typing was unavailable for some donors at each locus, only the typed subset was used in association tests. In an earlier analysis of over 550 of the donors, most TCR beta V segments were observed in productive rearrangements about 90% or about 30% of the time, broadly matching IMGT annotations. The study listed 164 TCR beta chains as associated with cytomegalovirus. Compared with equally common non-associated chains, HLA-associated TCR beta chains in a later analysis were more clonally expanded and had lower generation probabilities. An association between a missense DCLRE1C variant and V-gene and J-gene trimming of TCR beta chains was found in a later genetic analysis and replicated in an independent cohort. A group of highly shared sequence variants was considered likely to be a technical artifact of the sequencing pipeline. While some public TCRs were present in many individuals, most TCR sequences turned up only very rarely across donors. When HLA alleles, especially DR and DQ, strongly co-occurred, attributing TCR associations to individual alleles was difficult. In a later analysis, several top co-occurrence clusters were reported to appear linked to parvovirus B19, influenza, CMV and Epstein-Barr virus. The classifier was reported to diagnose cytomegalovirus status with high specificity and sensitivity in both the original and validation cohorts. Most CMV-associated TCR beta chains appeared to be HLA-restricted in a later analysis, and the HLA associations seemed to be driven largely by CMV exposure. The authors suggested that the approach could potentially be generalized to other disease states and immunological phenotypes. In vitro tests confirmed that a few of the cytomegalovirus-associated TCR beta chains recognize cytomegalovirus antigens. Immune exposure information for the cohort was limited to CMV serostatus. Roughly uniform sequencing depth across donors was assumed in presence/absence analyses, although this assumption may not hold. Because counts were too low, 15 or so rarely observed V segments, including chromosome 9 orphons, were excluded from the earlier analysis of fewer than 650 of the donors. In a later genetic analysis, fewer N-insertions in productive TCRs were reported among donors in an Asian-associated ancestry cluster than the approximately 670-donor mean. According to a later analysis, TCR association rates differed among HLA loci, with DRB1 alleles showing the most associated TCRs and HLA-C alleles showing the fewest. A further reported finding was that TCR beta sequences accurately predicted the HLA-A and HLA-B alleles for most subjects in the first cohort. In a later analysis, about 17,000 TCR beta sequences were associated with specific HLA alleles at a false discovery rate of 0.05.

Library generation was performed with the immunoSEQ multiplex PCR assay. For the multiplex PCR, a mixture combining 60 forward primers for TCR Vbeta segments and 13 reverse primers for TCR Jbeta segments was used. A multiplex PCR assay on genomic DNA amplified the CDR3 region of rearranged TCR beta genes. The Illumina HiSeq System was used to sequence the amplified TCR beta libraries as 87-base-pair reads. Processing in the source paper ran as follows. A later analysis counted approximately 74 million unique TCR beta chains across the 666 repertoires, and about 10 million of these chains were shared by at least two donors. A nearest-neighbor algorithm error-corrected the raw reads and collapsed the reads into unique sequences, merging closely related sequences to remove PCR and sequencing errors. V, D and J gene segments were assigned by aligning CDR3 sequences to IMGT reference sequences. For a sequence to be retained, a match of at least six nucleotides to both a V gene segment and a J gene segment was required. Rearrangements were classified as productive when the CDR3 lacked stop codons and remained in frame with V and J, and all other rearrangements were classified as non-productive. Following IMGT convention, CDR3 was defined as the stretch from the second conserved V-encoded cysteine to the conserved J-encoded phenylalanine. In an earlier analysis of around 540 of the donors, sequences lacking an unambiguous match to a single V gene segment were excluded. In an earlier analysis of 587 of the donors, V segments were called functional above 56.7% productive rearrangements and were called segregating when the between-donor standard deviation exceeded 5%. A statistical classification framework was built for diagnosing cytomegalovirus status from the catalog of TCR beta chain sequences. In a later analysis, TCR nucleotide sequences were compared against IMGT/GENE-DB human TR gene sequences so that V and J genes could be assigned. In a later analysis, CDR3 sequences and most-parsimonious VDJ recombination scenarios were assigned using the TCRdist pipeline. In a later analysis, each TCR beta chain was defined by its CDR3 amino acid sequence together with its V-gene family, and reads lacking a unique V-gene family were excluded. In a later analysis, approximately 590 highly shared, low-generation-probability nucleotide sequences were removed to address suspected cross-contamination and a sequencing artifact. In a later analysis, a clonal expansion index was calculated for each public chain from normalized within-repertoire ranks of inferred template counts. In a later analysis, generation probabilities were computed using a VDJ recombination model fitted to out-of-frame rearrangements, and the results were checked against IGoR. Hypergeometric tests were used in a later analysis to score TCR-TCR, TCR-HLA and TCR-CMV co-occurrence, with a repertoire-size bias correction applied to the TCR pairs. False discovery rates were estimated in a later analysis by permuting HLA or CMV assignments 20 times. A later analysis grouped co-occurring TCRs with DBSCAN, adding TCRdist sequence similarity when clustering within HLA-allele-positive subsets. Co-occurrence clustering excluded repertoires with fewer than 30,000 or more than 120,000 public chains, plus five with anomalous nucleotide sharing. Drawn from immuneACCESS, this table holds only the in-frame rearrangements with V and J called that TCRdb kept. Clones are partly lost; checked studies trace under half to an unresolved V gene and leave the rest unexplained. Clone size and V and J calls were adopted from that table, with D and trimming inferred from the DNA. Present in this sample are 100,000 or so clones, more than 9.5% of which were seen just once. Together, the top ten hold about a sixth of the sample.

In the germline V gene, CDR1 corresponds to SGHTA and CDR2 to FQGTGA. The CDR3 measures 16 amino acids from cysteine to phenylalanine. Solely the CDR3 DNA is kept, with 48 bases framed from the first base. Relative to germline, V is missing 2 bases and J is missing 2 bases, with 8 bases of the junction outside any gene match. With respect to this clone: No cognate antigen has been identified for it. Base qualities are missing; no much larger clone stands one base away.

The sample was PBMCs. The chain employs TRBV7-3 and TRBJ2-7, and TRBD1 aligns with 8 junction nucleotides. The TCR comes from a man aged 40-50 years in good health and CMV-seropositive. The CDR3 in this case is CASSLSGRGLPYEQYF. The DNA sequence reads TGTGCCAGCAGCTTATCGGGCAGGGGGCTTCCCTACGAGCAGTACTTC.